Sequencing of this TCR beta chain was carried out in a study of blood T cell repertoires in COVID-19. This study enrolled people aged roughly 18 to 100 from around 26 US geographic areas. As originally analysed: From reference gene primer amplification, estimates of nucleated cell counts were derived. Profiling relied on immunoSEQ multiplex PCR, and the TCRdb table lists in-frame clones only, not all of them. V, J and clone size are those of that table, while D and trimming were read from the DNA. This sample has a few hundred thousand clones, with roughly 92% found just once. The CDR3 is 14 amino acids. Germline loops: CDR1 LNHDA, CDR2 SQIVND (reference sequence). V was pared by 5 bases and J by 3 bases, with 5 bases of the junction left unmatched.

The sequenced sample consisted of PBMCs or T cells enriched from blood (not recorded which). The sequence came from a woman aged 40 to 55 who had been exposed to COVID-19. V usage is TRBV19 and J usage is TRBJ2-7, with 9 bases lining up with TRBD1. The CDR3, as DNA: TGTGCCAGTAGTGTTGGGACAGGGCGCTACGAGCAGTACTTC. Encoded protein: CASSVGTGRYEQYF.